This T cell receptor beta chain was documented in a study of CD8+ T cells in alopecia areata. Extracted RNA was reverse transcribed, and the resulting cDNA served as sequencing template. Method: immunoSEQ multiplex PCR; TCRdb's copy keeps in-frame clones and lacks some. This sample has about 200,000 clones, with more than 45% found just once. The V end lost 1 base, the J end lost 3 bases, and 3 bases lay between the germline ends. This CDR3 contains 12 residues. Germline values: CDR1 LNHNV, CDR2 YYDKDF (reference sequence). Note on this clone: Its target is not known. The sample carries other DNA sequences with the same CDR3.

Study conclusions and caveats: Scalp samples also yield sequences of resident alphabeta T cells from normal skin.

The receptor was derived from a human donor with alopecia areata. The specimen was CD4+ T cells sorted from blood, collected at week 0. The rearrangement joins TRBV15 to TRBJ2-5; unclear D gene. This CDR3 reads CATSRGEETQYF. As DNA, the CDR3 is TGTGCCACCAGCAGAGGGGAAGAGACCCAGTACTTC. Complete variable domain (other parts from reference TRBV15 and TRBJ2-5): DAMVIQNPRYQVTQFGKPVTLSCSQTLNHNVMYWYQQKSSQAPKLLFHYYDKDFNNEADTPDNFQSRRPNTSFCFLDIRSPGLGDTAMYLCATSRGEETQYFGPGTRLLVL.